The 4 T cell receptor beta chains below were found in one sample sequenced in a study of T cells in Graves' hyperthyroidism and ophthalmopathy. RNA transcripts provided the source from which TCR beta CDR3 regions were amplified. HTBI primers were used for first-round RT-PCR of the TCR CDR3. TCRdb processed the multiplex PCR reads anew with MiXCR; each CDR3 protein has one entry. This table has more than 500,000 distinct CDR3 sequences, 11% to 15% appearing once. Sequenced sample: blood. The receptors shown here come from a woman in her thirties or forties with Graves' hyperthyroidism.

This clonotype was recorded many times. The chain uses TRBV12-3 or TRBV12-4 and TRBJ2-5; 11 bases fit TRBD2. J lost 4 bases, V lost 3 bases, and 10 bases had no gene match. The CDR3 is 17 amino acids. CDR3 sequence (DNA): TGTGCCAGCAGTTTCGGCCTAGCGGGAGGTCTGGGAGAGACCCAGTACTTC. It yields the protein CASSFGLAGGLGETQYF.

This chain connects TRBV28 to TRBJ2-7; 10 positions match TRBD2. Germline CDR1 and CDR2: MDHEN and SYDVKM. This CDR3 has 17 residues. J lost 1 base, V lost 5 bases, and 11 bases had no gene match. The CDR3 nucleotides are TGTGCCAGCAGTCGCCGGTGGACTAGCGGATTTTCCTACGAGCAGTACTTC. Protein sequence: CASSRRWTSGFSYEQYF.

This clonotype came up many times. Here the CDR3 DNA reads TGTGCCAGCAGCTATAGACCGCTCTCTCGCGGCGGCACAGATACGCAGTATTTT. Its translation is CASSYRPLSRGGTDTQYF. The rearrangement uses TRBV7-2 and TRBJ2-3; no definite D call. Germline CDR1 and CDR2: SGHTA and FQGNSA. The V gene lost 4 bases and the J gene lost 1 base, with 21 bases spanning the gap. This CDR3 region has 18 residues.

This clonotype was seen a handful of times. The gene calls are TRBV2 and TRBJ1-6, with D unclear. The CDR3 is 16 amino acids. Germline V gene sequence: CDR1 SNHLY, CDR2 FYNNEI. V dropped 2 bases and J dropped 5 bases, with 13 bases sitting between them. The CDR3 spells CASSEQAAEHNSPLHF. The CDR3 DNA is TGTGCCAGCAGTGAACAGGCGGCAGAACATAATTCACCCCTCCACTTT.